Below, 26 T cell receptor beta chains from the same sample are listed, as sequenced in a study of shared T cell receptors in the human thymus (dated by TCRdb to the early 2020s). Libraries were built with the immunoSEQ multiplex PCR assay. The clones in this table, taken by TCRdb from immuneACCESS, are in-frame only. Not every clone is retained; where verified, under half of the shortfall comes from an unresolved V gene, and the cause of the rest is unknown. The sample data list hundreds of thousands of clones, and 75% to 85% of these were observed just once. Of the sample, 0.013% falls within the top ten clones. A further study also used this sample, focusing on human thymus T cells.

The specimen sequenced was thymocytes. These receptors originate from a boy under three years old with a congenital heart defect. Donor details come from another sample of the same person, matched by shared clones.

The chain combines TRBV10-1 with TRBJ1-5; D gene ambiguous. Trimming took 11 bases from V and 9 from J, leaving 8 bases between them. This CDR3 comprises 9 residues. The germline V gene has CDR1 WNHNN and CDR2 SYGVQD (reference sequence). DNA of the CDR3: TGCGCCGGCATATTGCCCCAGCATTTT. It yields the protein CAGILPQHF.

This clone was seen only a few times. V and J are TRBV5-5 and TRBJ2-2; 8 bases align to TRBD2. Germline CDR1 is SGHKS and CDR2 is YYEKEE (reference sequence). The CDR3 covers 16 residues. After removal of 4 bases from V and 6 bases from J, the junction contained 11 bases not matched to a gene. The CDR3 here is CASSPSGPRPPGELFF. CDR3 in DNA: TGTGCCAGCAGCCCTAGCGGGCCGAGGCCCCCCGGGGAGCTGTTTTTT.

This chain links TRBV7-4 with TRBJ1-1, with a possible D match to TRBD1 (6 bases). The germline V and J ends were trimmed by 4 bases and 5 bases, with 23 bases remaining between them. The CDR3 sequence is 17 residues long. CDR1 is SGHVT and CDR2 is SQSDAQ in the germline V gene. The DNA of the CDR3 is TGTGCCAGCAGCTGGGGGACAAAACAGGGCCCTGGGACTGAAGCTTTCTTT. Its translation: CASSWGTKQGPGTEAFF.

The chain joins TRBV14 to TRBJ1-1; D unclear. Trimming took 0 bases from V and 5 from J, leaving 19 bases between them. Germline V CDR1 and CDR2: SGHDN, FVKESK. The CDR3 runs 17 residues. CDR3 nucleotide sequence: TGTGCCAGCAGCCAAGATCTAAACACCCACCCGGGTACTGAAGCTTTCTTT. Protein: CASSQDLNTHPGTEAFF.

The genes are TRBV6-1 and TRBJ2-7; no clear D. Germline CDR1 and CDR2: MNHNS and SASEGT. The ends were cut back, 2 bases at V and 4 bases at J, with 6 bases in the middle. This CDR3 comprises 12 residues. As DNA, the CDR3 is TGTGCCAGCAGTGAATTGTATTACGAGCAGTACTTC. Encoded protein: CASSELYYEQYF.

The chain has TRBV30 and TRBJ2-1; TRBD2 matches 14 bases. The CDR3 contains 18 residues. The V segment lost 1 base and the J segment 0 bases; nucleotides outside the gene matches: 5. Germline values: CDR1 GTSNPN, CDR2 SVGIG (reference sequence). CDR3 loop: CAWSEGLAGVDSYNEQFF. The CDR3 DNA is TGTGCCTGGAGTGAGGGACTAGCGGGGGTCGACTCCTACAATGAGCAGTTCTTC.

The rearrangement joins TRBV7-9 to TRBJ1-1; 9 bases map to TRBD1. J lost 6 bases, V lost 0 bases, and 5 bases had no gene match. Looked up from germline, CDR1 is SEHNR and CDR2 is FQNEAQ (reference sequence). This CDR3 comprises 15 residues. CDR3 loop: CASSLAPTGGSEAFF. The CDR3 nucleotides are TGTGCCAGCAGCTTAGCACCAACAGGGGGCTCTGAAGCTTTCTTT.

This sequence joins TRBV18 and TRBJ2-2, with TRBD1 matching 7 bases. This CDR3 spans 15 amino acids. CDR1 is KGHSH, CDR2 LQKENI, per germline. The V segment lost 8 bases and the J segment 3 bases; nucleotides outside the gene matches: 9. In DNA form, the CDR3 reads TGTGCCAGCACCCTAACAGGGGCGGACACCGGGGAGCTGTTTTTT. Translating it yields CASTLTGADTGELFF.

V usage is TRBV19 and J usage is TRBJ2-1, with 11 bases identical to TRBD2. With 2 bases clipped from V and 1 base from J, the junction kept 10 bases outside the gene matches. CDR3 size: 19 residues. CDR1 LNHDA and CDR2 SQIVND come from the germline V gene (reference sequence). The CDR3 loop reads CASSIRGQGLADSYNEQFF. As DNA, the CDR3 is TGTGCCAGTAGTATAAGGGGGCAGGGACTAGCGGATTCCTACAATGAGCAGTTCTTC.

The rearrangement uses TRBV19 and TRBJ2-4; 9 bases align to TRBD2. The CDR3 spans 15 residues. The J segment lost 8 bases and the V segment lost 1 base, leaving 6 bases of the junction unmatched. The germline V gene has CDR1 LNHDA and CDR2 SQIVND (reference sequence). The CDR3 here is CASSIGLAGRDIQYF. The CDR3 DNA sequence: TGTGCCAGTAGTATAGGCCTAGCGGGACGAGACATTCAGTACTTC. Combining the CDR3 with reference TRBV19 and TRBJ2-4 gives the whole variable domain DGGITQSPKYLFRKEGQNVTLSCEQNLNHDAMYWYRQDPGQGLRLIYYSQIVNDFQKGDIAEGYSVSREKKESFPLTVTSAQKNPTAFYLCASSIGLAGRDIQYFGAGTRLSVL.

The V gene is TRBV2, the J gene TRBJ2-7; a possible D gene is TRBD2 (6 bases). V dropped 4 bases and J dropped 2 bases, with 9 bases sitting between them. The CDR3 loop spans 13 amino acids. Germline-derived CDR1 and CDR2 are SNHLY and FYNNEI. The CDR3 loop is CASSGGRPYEQYF. The CDR3 bases are TGTGCCAGCAGTGGGGGGAGGCCCTACGAGCAGTACTTC. Looking up the rest from reference TRBV2 and TRBJ2-7 gives the full variable domain: EPEVTQTPSHQVTQMGQEVILRCVPISNHLYFYWYRQILGQKVEFLVSFYNNEISEKSEIFDDQFSVERPDGSNFTLKIRSTKLEDSAMYFCASSGGRPYEQYFGPGTRLTVT.

The V gene is TRBV10-1, the J gene TRBJ2-7; a weak D match, TRBD1 (5 bases). Germline V gene sequence: CDR1 WNHNN, CDR2 SYGVQD (reference sequence). The CDR3 consists of 13 residues. V lost 9 bases and J 5 bases, leaving 17 bases between the germline ends. The CDR3 DNA reads as TGCGCCAGTTCAGGGCCTCTCCTGGACGAGCAGTACTTC. Translation gives CASSGPLLDEQYF.

The chain has TRBV29-1 and TRBJ2-3, with D perhaps TRBD2 (6 bases). With 4 bases removed from V and 1 base from J, the gap between germline ends came to 12 bases. CDR3 size: 14 residues. Germline CDR1 reads SQVTM; CDR2 reads ANQGSEA. The CDR3 DNA follows: TGCAGCGTTGGATGGCGGGACGGCACAGATACGCAGTATTTT. Amino acids: CSVGWRDGTDTQYF.

V usage is TRBV11-3 and J usage is TRBJ2-1; TRBD1 matches 11 bases. The CDR3 runs 15 residues. CDR1 SGHNT and CDR2 YENEEA come from the germline V gene. The V and J ends lost 4 bases and 5 bases, in that order; junction bases with no gene match: 4. The CDR3 loop is CASSSGQGDNNEQFF. The CDR3 DNA follows: TGTGCCAGCAGCTCGGGACAGGGGGACAACAATGAGCAGTTCTTC.

The chain recombines TRBV4-1 with TRBJ2-3, with 11 bases that match TRBD2. The V gene's germline CDR1 is MGHRA and CDR2 YSYEKL. V trimming: 5 bases; J trimming: 0 bases; junction bases outside the gene matches: 4. The CDR3 runs 16 residues. As DNA, the CDR3 is TGCGCCAGCAGCGACATAGCGGGAGGGAGCACAGATACGCAGTATTTT. Its protein product is CASSDIAGGSTDTQYF.

The V and J genes are TRBV28 and TRBJ2-1, with D unclear. Deletions cut 5 bases from V and 5 bases from J, with 19 bases between. Germline values: CDR1 MDHEN, CDR2 SYDVKM. This CDR3 region has 16 residues. In DNA, the CDR3 is TGTGCCAGCAGTCCGTACTCACCCCCAGGCCACAATGAGCAGTTCTTC. Protein sequence: CASSPYSPPGHNEQFF.

The chain is built from TRBV7-8 and TRBJ2-7, with 9 positions matching TRBD2. After removal of 4 bases from V and 0 bases from J, the junction contained 13 bases not matched to a gene. The V gene's germline CDR1 is SGHVS and CDR2 FQNEAQ. The CDR3 has 18 residues. In DNA form, the CDR3 reads TGTGCCAGCAGCTGTCAAGAAAGGGTAGCGGGAGCCTCCTACGAGCAGTACTTC. Translating gives CASSCQERVAGASYEQYF.

The sample holds one count of this clone. The V and J genes are TRBV29-1 and TRBJ2-3, with D perhaps TRBD1 (5 bases). V was pared by 6 bases and J by 0 bases, with 10 bases between. In germline, CDR1 is SQVTM, CDR2 ANQGSEA. The CDR3 length is 13 residues. Written as DNA, the CDR3 is TGCAGCGTGGTCAGGACAAGCACAGATACGCAGTATTTT. Protein product: CSVVRTSTDTQYF.

This rearrangement joins TRBV30 to TRBJ2-3; 10 positions agree with TRBD2. Germline assignment: CDR1 GTSNPN and CDR2 SVGIG (reference sequence). The CDR3 totals 16 residues. V lost 1 base and J lost 4; bases outside the gene matches: 8. CDR3 region: CAWSAKASGSADTQYF. CDR3 in DNA: TGTGCCTGGAGTGCCAAGGCTAGCGGGAGCGCAGATACGCAGTATTTT.

V and J are TRBV6-4 and TRBJ2-1; 10 bases match TRBD2. Per germline, CDR1 MRHNA and CDR2 SNTAGT. CDR3 length: 14 amino acids. Unmatched junction bases numbered 7, after V lost 6 bases and J lost 8 bases. The CDR3 nucleotides are TGTGCCAGCAGACAGCGGGGGGGGAAGGATGAGCAGTTCTTC. As protein: CASRQRGGKDEQFF.

This chain joins TRBV28 and TRBJ2-7; 12 bases agree with TRBD2. The CDR3 is 17 residues long. The J segment lost 2 bases and the V segment lost 4 bases, leaving 9 bases of the junction unmatched. Germline V gene sequence: CDR1 MDHEN, CDR2 SYDVKM. CDR3 in amino acids: CASSSGLAGGAPYEQYF. The DNA of the CDR3 is TGTGCCAGCAGTTCCGGCCTAGCGGGAGGGGCCCCCTACGAGCAGTACTTC.

The V gene is TRBV6-1, the J gene TRBJ2-7; TRBD1 is a possible D gene (5 bases). The germline gives CDR1 MNHNS, CDR2 SASEGT. This CDR3 is built from 14 residues. V shed 0 bases and J shed 3 bases, with 9 bases lying between them. The chain's CDR3 is CASSEAREDYEQYF. The DNA of the CDR3 is TGTGCCAGCAGTGAAGCCAGGGAAGACTACGAGCAGTACTTC.

The chain is built from TRBV7-2 and TRBJ2-5; possible D gene TRBD2, 6 bases. Trimming removed 1 base from V and 4 bases from J, with 10 bases in between. Per the germline V gene, CDR1 is SGHTA and CDR2 is FQGNSA. The CDR3 runs to 14 residues. The CDR3 spells CASSLGGGLETQYF. The CDR3 DNA reads TGTGCCAGCAGCTTAGGAGGAGGGTTAGAGACCCAGTACTTC.

This chain connects TRBV29-1 to TRBJ2-7; D is unclear. Germline CDR1 and CDR2: SQVTM and ANQGSEA. V lost 4 bases, J lost 3 bases, and 7 bases lay in between. This CDR3 has 11 amino acids. As DNA, the CDR3 is TGCAGCGTTGTGGCAGTCTACGAGCAGTACTTC. It yields the protein CSVVAVYEQYF.

This chain joins TRBV9 and TRBJ2-1; D gene uncertain. The germline V gene encodes CDR1 SGDLS and CDR2 YYNGEE. V gave up 0 bases and J gave up 6 bases, with 10 bases separating them. CDR3 size: 14 residues. Here the CDR3 DNA reads TGTGCCAGCAGCGTAGGTGGTAGTTCCAATGAGCAGTTCTTC. Translated: CASSVGGSSNEQFF. Filled out from reference TRBV9 and TRBJ2-1, the complete variable domain reads DSGVTQTPKHLITATGQRVTLRCSPRSGDLSVYWYQQSLDQGLQFLIQYYNGEERAKGNILERFSAQQFPDLHSELNLSSLELGDSALYFCASSVGGSSNEQFFGPGTRLTVL.

This clone appeared a single time. The chain employs TRBV5-1 and TRBJ2-4; TRBD2 matches at 11 bases. The CDR3 runs 14 residues. Germline lookup yields CDR1 SGHRS and CDR2 YFSETQ. The J segment lost 8 bases and the V segment lost 4 bases, leaving 5 bases of the junction unmatched. The chain's CDR3 is CASSLAGGGYIQYF. The CDR3 nucleotides are TGCGCCAGCAGCCTAGCGGGAGGAGGGTACATTCAGTACTTC.